The 15 T cell receptor beta chains below come from one sample, sequenced in a study of regulatory T cells in long-lasting Graves disease. Noted time point: persistent/refractory GD, antithyroid drugs over 5 years with positive TRAb. Isolated PBMC RNA provided the starting material for the TCR library. Construction of the TCR beta libraries employed iRepertoire HTBI primers in conjunction with Arm-PCR of CDR3 regions. Using its own MiXCR run on the multiplex PCR reads, TCRdb lists one record per CDR3 protein. The sample lists 300,000 to 500,000 distinct CDR3 sequences, roughly 20% seen once, with less than 25% in the top ten. Sequences were derived from peripheral blood mononuclear cells (PBMCs), sampled when the disease was refractory, from a patient treated with antithyroid drugs. The receptor source for this set is a female donor with Graves disease.

This clonotype showed up just once. The rearrangement links TRBV11-2 to TRBJ2-5, with D hard to call. Germline V lookup: CDR1 SGHAT, CDR2 FQNNGV. Trimming removed 2 bases from V and 2 bases from J, with 12 bases in between. There are 15 residues in the CDR3. The CDR3 reads CASSLSRGPQETQYF. The CDR3 DNA follows: TGTGCCAGCAGCTTAAGTCGCGGCCCTCAAGAGACCCAGTACTTC.

This clonotype has a count of ten or more. The V gene is TRBV28, the J gene TRBJ2-7, with no clear D. The CDR3 loop spans 14 amino acids. The V gene's germline CDR1 is MDHEN and CDR2 SYDVKM. Trimming cost V 7 bases and J 7 bases, with 20 bases left between them. As DNA, the CDR3 is TGTGCCAGCACCCCGCCTCTGGGGTCCGGGGAGCAGTACTTC. Amino acids: CASTPPLGSGEQYF.

The chain combines TRBV4-1 with TRBJ2-7; D may match TRBD1 or TRBD2 (6 bases each). The germline gives CDR1 MGHRA, CDR2 YSYEKL. The CDR3 spans 16 residues. V lost 3 bases and J lost 5, with 20 bases in between. The CDR3 coding sequence is TGCGCCAGCAGCCAGGAAACAGGGAGGTATGGCAACGAGCAGTACTTC. Its translation: CASSQETGRYGNEQYF.

The chain carries TRBV6-9 and TRBJ2-7; D is uncertain. Germline V gives CDR1 MNHGY, CDR2 SVAAGI. Trimming left V 4 bases short and J 2 bases short, with 9 bases between. The CDR3 consists of 13 residues. In nucleotides, the CDR3 is TGTGCCAGCAGTTCCTGGCAGACCTACGAGCAGTACTTC. Translation gives CASSSWQTYEQYF.

This clonotype has only a few counts. This rearrangement joins TRBV4-3 to TRBJ2-5; D gene ambiguous. Trimming removed 4 bases at V and 5 bases at J, with 11 bases between. Per germline, CDR1 LGHNA and CDR2 YSLEER. This CDR3 comprises 13 residues. The CDR3 region is CASSRLFAETQYF. The CDR3 DNA follows: TGCGCCAGCAGCCGGCTCTTCGCGGAGACCCAGTACTTC.

This clonotype occurred a few times. This chain uses TRBV28 with TRBJ2-1; 9 bases map to TRBD2. The CDR3 length is 15 residues. The V segment lost 4 bases and the J segment 7 bases; nucleotides outside the gene matches: 8. CDR1 is MDHEN, CDR2 SYDVKM, per germline. The CDR3, as DNA: TGTGCCAGCAGTTCCGTTAGCGGGAGTAGGAATGAGCAGTTCTTC. This encodes CASSSVSGSRNEQFF. Variable domain in full (rest from reference TRBV28 and TRBJ2-1): DVKVTQSSRYLVKRTGEKVFLECVQDMDHENMFWYRQDPGLGLRLIYFSYDVKMKEKGDIPEGYSVSREKKERFSLILESASTNQTSMYLCASSSVSGSRNEQFFGPGTRLTVL.

This clonotype was observed at least ten times. The rearrangement links TRBV7-8 to TRBJ2-5, with TRBD1 matching over 12 bases. The CDR3 consists of 16 residues. The junction had 10 bases not matched to a gene; V was cut back by 5 bases and J by 6 bases. Germline CDR1 SGHVS, CDR2 FQNEAQ. The CDR3 loop is CASSQAGTGGAKTQYF. CDR3 coding DNA: TGTGCCAGCAGCCAGGCGGGGACAGGGGGCGCGAAGACCCAGTACTTC. The full variable domain, with the rest looked up from reference TRBV7-8 and TRBJ2-5, is GAGVSQSPRYKVAKRGQDVALRCDPISGHVSLFWYQQALGQGPEFLTYFQNEAQLDKSGLPSDRFFAERPEGSVSTLKIQRTQQEDSAVYLCASSQAGTGGAKTQYFGPGTRLLVL.

This clonotype was counted ten times or more. This sequence joins TRBV20-1 and TRBJ1-2; D gene unclear. Germline V gives CDR1 DFQATT, CDR2 SNEGSKA (reference sequence). The CDR3 totals 12 residues. V was trimmed by 0 bases and J by 9 bases, leaving 11 bases between them. The CDR3 region has the DNA TGCAGTGCTAGAGACCCAGGAGGGAGCTACACCTTC. Its protein product is CSARDPGGSYTF.

This clonotype was recorded at least ten times. This rearrangement joins TRBV5-5 to TRBJ1-5; D not certain. CDR1 is SGHKS and CDR2 is YYEKEE in the germline V gene (reference sequence). V was trimmed by 4 bases and J by 14 bases, leaving 22 bases between them. The CDR3 consists of 14 residues. Here the CDR3 DNA reads TGTGCCAGCAGCCTTGTAACCAATTTTGGTGTCGAGCATTTT. Its translation: CASSLVTNFGVEHF.

The V gene is TRBV28, the J gene TRBJ2-1; the match to TRBD1 covers 9 bases. V was clipped by 1 base and J by 4 bases; unmatched bases: 2. Germline CDR1 MDHEN, CDR2 SYDVKM. The CDR3 is 15 amino acids. As DNA, the CDR3 is TGTGCCAGCAGTTTATACAGGGGGCGTTACAATGAGCAGTTCTTC. As protein: CASSLYRGRYNEQFF.

This rearrangement joins TRBV14 to TRBJ1-2, with 11 bases that match TRBD1. Germline V gene data show CDR1 as SGHDN and CDR2 as FVKESK. V shed 2 bases, J shed 2 bases, and the junction held 7 bases outside the gene matches. This CDR3 region has 17 residues. CDR3 DNA: TGTGCCAGCAGCCAACCGTTCCGGGACAGGGGGAACTATGGCTACACCTTC. Amino acids: CASSQPFRDRGNYGYTF. Full variable domain (missing parts from reference TRBV14 and TRBJ1-2): EAGVTQFPSHSVIEKGQTVTLRCDPISGHDNLYWYRRVMGKEIKFLLHFVKESKQDESGMPNNRFLAERTGGTYSTLKVQPAELEDSGVYFCASSQPFRDRGNYGYTFGSGTRLTVV.

This clonotype has just one count. For the CDR3, the DNA is TGTGCCAGCAGTTACGCTACAGGGACTGAAGCTTTCTTT. It specifies CASSYATGTEAFF. V usage is TRBV6-2 or TRBV6-3 and J usage is TRBJ1-1; D possibly corresponds to TRBD1 (6 bases). Germline loops: CDR1 MNHEY, CDR2 SVGEGT. V was clipped by 2 bases and J by 5 bases, with 9 bases between them. CDR3 size: 13 residues.

The sample holds a few counts of this clonotype. The chain carries TRBV15 and TRBJ1-2; D ambiguous. The V gene lost 1 base and the J gene lost 8 bases, with 14 bases spanning the gap. This CDR3 has 14 amino acids. The germline gives CDR1 LNHNV, CDR2 YYDKDF (reference sequence). CDR3 sequence: CATSRAPRVGGYTF. The CDR3 bases are TGTGCCACCAGCAGAGCCCCTCGGGTGGGGGGCTACACCTTC.

This clonotype was counted between two and nine times. This chain links TRBV30 with TRBJ2-2, with 11 bases identical to TRBD2. Germline assignment: CDR1 GTSNPN and CDR2 SVGIG (reference sequence). The V and J ends lost 3 bases and 2 bases, in that order; junction bases with no gene match: 5. This CDR3 is built from 16 residues. The CDR3: CAWRDLAGGNTGELFF. The DNA for the CDR3 is TGTGCCTGGAGGGACCTAGCGGGAGGAAACACCGGGGAGCTGTTTTTT. The variable domain in full, completed from reference TRBV30 and TRBJ2-2, reads SQTIHQWPATLVQPVGSPLSLECTVEGTSNPNLYWYRQAAGRGLQLLFYSVGIGQISSEVPQNLSASRPQDRQFILSSKKLLLSDSGFYLCAWRDLAGGNTGELFFGEGSRLTVL.

This clonotype appeared once. In DNA, the CDR3 is TGTGCCAGCAGTTACTTAAGGGACAGGGGAGGCGGCTACACCTTC. Protein sequence: CASSYLRDRGGGYTF. The chain couples TRBV6-5 to TRBJ1-2, with TRBD1 matching 10 bases. This CDR3 contains 15 residues. The germline CDR1 and CDR2 sequences are MNHEY and SVGAGI. Trimming cost V 1 base and J 8 bases; bases outside gene matches: 7.